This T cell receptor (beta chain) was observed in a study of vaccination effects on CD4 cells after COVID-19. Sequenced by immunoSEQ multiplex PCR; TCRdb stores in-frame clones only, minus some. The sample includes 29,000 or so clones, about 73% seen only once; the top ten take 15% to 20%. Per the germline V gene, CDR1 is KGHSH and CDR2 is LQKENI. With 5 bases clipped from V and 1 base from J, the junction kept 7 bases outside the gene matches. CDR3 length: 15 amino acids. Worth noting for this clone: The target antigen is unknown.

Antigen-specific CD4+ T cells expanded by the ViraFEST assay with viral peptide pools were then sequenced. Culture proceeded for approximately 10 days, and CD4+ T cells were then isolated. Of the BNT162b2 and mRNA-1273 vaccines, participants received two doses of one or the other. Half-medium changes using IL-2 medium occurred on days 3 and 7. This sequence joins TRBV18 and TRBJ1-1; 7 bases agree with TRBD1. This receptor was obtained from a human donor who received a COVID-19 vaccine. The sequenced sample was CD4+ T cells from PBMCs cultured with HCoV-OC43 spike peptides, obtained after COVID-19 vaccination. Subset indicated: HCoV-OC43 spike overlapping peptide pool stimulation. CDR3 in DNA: TGTGCCAGCTCAGAAGGACAGGTTGGGAACACTGAAGCTTTCTTT. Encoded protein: CASSEGQVGNTEAFF.